The clone carrying this T cell receptor (beta chain) was picked up a small number of times. Source study methods: Amplification of reference gene primers was used by the study to estimate nucleated cell counts. Clones were read by immunoSEQ multiplex PCR, and TCRdb kept only the in-frame ones, dropping some. V, J and clone size were drawn from that table, and D and trimming were deduced from the DNA. In the table there are 250,000 to 350,000 clones, 87% of which are singletons. This specimen comes from a study of blood T cell repertoires in COVID-19. In the study overall: COVID-19 samples, acute and convalescent, were from the United States, Italy and Spain. PBMCs, B-cell-depleted T cells, or T cells were the source of the cDNA or gDNA that made up the material.

Germline loops: CDR1 SEHNR, CDR2 FQNEAQ (reference sequence). With V trimmed by 2 bases and J by 6 bases, 5 bases remained unmatched. The CDR3 contains 14 residues. This chain joins TRBV7-9 and TRBJ2-7; 9 bases line up with TRBD2. The sequence derives from a woman between 45 and 60 years old who had recovered from COVID-19. Sequencing was carried out using peripheral blood. The CDR3 is CASSLWGLASEQYF. The CDR3 bases are TGTGCCAGCAGCTTATGGGGACTAGCCTCCGAGCAGTACTTC.